This is a list of T cell receptor beta chains from one sample in a study of cytomegalovirus exposure and HLA in healthy donors. Clones were read by immunoSEQ multiplex PCR, and TCRdb kept only the in-frame ones, dropping some. This table has fewer than 250,000 clones, 82% appearing once. The sequenced sample consisted of PBMCs. Every receptor here comes from a man aged 35 to 55 in good health and CMV-seropositive. CDR3s include the opening cysteine and the closing phenylalanine or tryptophan. The size entry is marked missing in some rows and otherwise reads once, few, many or a size class.

TRBV7-3	TRBJ2-2	.	CLPRTGELFF
TRBV10-3	TRBJ2-3	.	CAISGGKGDTQYF
TRBV5-1	TRBJ1-2	.	CASSLGPGQGEIYGYTF
TRBV5-6	TRBJ1-1	.	CASSHNGGREAFF
TRBV5-1	TRBJ1-1	.	CASSSRLNTEAFF
TRBV27	TRBJ2-1	.	CASSRRAGLAAHNEQFF
TRBV15	TRBJ2-7	.	CATSRGGPGSSYEQYF
TRBV10-2	TRBJ2-3	.	CASRPVGASGMGTDTQYF
TRBV30	TRBJ2-1	.	CAWSALRLADEQFF
TRBV7-9	TRBJ1-1	.	CASSPLVEAFF
TRBV29-1	TRBJ1-1	.	CSGDWGTTEAFF
TRBV2	TRBJ1-5	.	CASSGGGRVQPQHF
TRBV7-9	TRBJ2-3	.	CASNRGLNTDTQYF
TRBV7-8	TRBJ2-7	once	CASSSRQGNYEQYF
TRBV19	TRBJ2-1	.	CASSIGQARYNEQFF
TRBV5-6	TRBJ2-7	.	CASSDRGGSYEQYF
TRBV30	TRBJ2-7	few	CAWSFYPGQGSYEQYF
TRBV5-1	TRBJ2-5	.	CASSLGVRDQYF
TRBV14	TRBJ1-1	.	CASRLGLVNTEAFF
TRBV2	TRBJ1-5	.	CASSDVGQGADQPQHF
TRBV6-1	TRBJ1-5	few	CASSEQGNLPQHF
TRBV12-5	TRBJ1-5	.	CASGLRTGAVRSNQPQHF
TRBV13	TRBJ2-5	.	CASSKGTGQRWETQYF
TRBV4-1	TRBJ1-6	few	CASRGQGKDNSPLHF
TRBV18	TRBJ1-1	.	CASLVGGRVTEAFF
TRBV5-6	TRBJ1-1	.	CASSFDRGLSEAFF
TRBV7-3	TRBJ2-1	.	CASSSRGASSYNEQFF
TRBV18	TRBJ2-7	.	CASSPPSGRVYEQYF
TRBV19	TRBJ2-5	.	CASSEGAQETQYF
TRBV10-3	TRBJ2-3	.	CAISLGLAGADTQYF
TRBV5-6	TRBJ2-7	once	CASSFSPSDTYEQHF
TRBV12-5	TRBJ2-1	once	CASEEAGGYNEQFF
TRBV19	TRBJ2-5	few	CASSGLAGVETQYF
TRBV18	TRBJ2-1	.	CASSPPPGGNEQFF
TRBV30	TRBJ2-1	.	CAWRYTYNEQFF
TRBV19	TRBJ2-1	.	CASSISLDEQFF